Listed below are T cell receptor beta chains from one sample, sequenced in a study of somatic mutations in cytotoxic T cells in rheumatoid arthritis. The method was immunoSEQ multiplex PCR; TCRdb's version includes in-frame clones alone and lacks a portion of them. The table lists 9,000 to 15,000 clones, 65% to 75% of them singletons. Sequencing was carried out using CD8+ T cells sorted from blood. The receptors were sampled from a man in his 70s in good health. CDR3s include the opening cysteine and the closing phenylalanine or tryptophan. Each record gives: J gene, V gene, CDR3 protein.

J gene: TRBJ2-1; V gene: TRBV6-1; CDR3 protein: CASSDTTPGQGADEQFF
J gene: TRBJ2-7; V gene: TRBV20-1; CDR3 protein: CSARVGYEQYF
J gene: TRBJ2-2; V gene: TRBV11-2; CDR3 protein: CASSFEPGTGELFF
J gene: TRBJ2-1; V gene: TRBV6-1; CDR3 protein: CASSGRLADNYNEQFF
J gene: TRBJ2-3; V gene: TRBV6-1; CDR3 protein: CASSEELGGADTQYF
J gene: TRBJ2-3; V gene: TRBV19; CDR3 protein: CASSVSSGRPDTQYF
J gene: TRBJ2-1; V gene: TRBV9; CDR3 protein: CASSVVGGKHNEQFF
J gene: TRBJ1-4; V gene: TRBV19; CDR3 protein: CASSMGLATNEKLFF
J gene: TRBJ2-7; V gene: TRBV28; CDR3 protein: CASSLEAGPYEQYF
J gene: TRBJ2-2; V gene: TRBV28; CDR3 protein: CASSPSGQTGELFF
J gene: TRBJ2-1; V gene: TRBV9; CDR3 protein: CASSYPMGGGSYNEQFF
J gene: TRBJ2-1; V gene: TRBV6-5; CDR3 protein: CASSQPGNEQFF
J gene: TRBJ2-3; V gene: TRBV4-1; CDR3 protein: CASSQSSSHTDTQYF
J gene: TRBJ2-1; V gene: TRBV19; CDR3 protein: CASSIQGEQFF
J gene: TRBJ2-1; V gene: TRBV7-3; CDR3 protein: CASSPAGAGGYNEQFF
J gene: TRBJ2-3; V gene: TRBV6-4; CDR3 protein: CASSDGEASTDTQYF
J gene: TRBJ2-2; V gene: TRBV5-1; CDR3 protein: CASSFTQLVAGELFF
J gene: TRBJ1-3; V gene: TRBV12-5; CDR3 protein: CASGLVGNPRKGNTIYF
J gene: .; V gene: TRBV28; CDR3 protein: CASRVLAGGREMSGMGYEQYF
J gene: TRBJ2-1; V gene: TRBV27; CDR3 protein: CASSLGTGGINEQFF
J gene: TRBJ2-7; V gene: TRBV9; CDR3 protein: CASSTNLGNEQYF
J gene: TRBJ2-1; V gene: TRBV7-9; CDR3 protein: CATASGGMVEQFF
J gene: TRBJ2-2; V gene: TRBV2; CDR3 protein: CASSGTGGEAGELFF
J gene: TRBJ2-1; V gene: TRBV2; CDR3 protein: CASSEDAGYIFSSYNEQFF
J gene: TRBJ2-1; V gene: TRBV6-4; CDR3 protein: CASSLHLAGGSEQFF
J gene: TRBJ1-1; V gene: TRBV6-5; CDR3 protein: CASSYSPYGATEAFF
J gene: TRBJ2-1; V gene: TRBV27; CDR3 protein: CASSLLTGDKQFF
J gene: TRBJ2-5; V gene: TRBV6-5; CDR3 protein: CASSLTGEGETQYF
J gene: TRBJ2-3; V gene: TRBV7-2; CDR3 protein: CASSPLAGGRDTQYF
J gene: TRBJ1-2; V gene: TRBV13; CDR3 protein: CASSLGLYYTF
J gene: TRBJ2-7; V gene: TRBV9; CDR3 protein: CASSTGTGGPEQYF
J gene: TRBJ1-1; V gene: TRBV28; CDR3 protein: CASSLWGENTEAFF
J gene: TRBJ1-3; V gene: TRBV6-1; CDR3 protein: CASSVEGGSGNTIYF
J gene: TRBJ2-1; V gene: TRBV6-4; CDR3 protein: CASSMDRANEQFF
J gene: TRBJ2-1; V gene: TRBV7-2; CDR3 protein: CASSHGGGLPEQFF
J gene: TRBJ1-2; V gene: TRBV5-5; CDR3 protein: CASSLGGANYGYTF
J gene: TRBJ2-7; V gene: TRBV27; CDR3 protein: CASSLIGTGVYEQYF
J gene: TRBJ1-2; V gene: TRBV30; CDR3 protein: CAWSDRVHRGGNYGYTF
J gene: TRBJ2-2; V gene: TRBV28; CDR3 protein: CASSFRGTGELFF
J gene: TRBJ1-6; V gene: TRBV30; CDR3 protein: CAWEDLEGSPLHF